This TCR beta chain appears in the sequencing data of a study of T cells after yellow fever vaccination. Study-level findings and limits: Sorted repertoires could include abundant contaminating clonotypes from bulk cells. A small share of clonotypes appeared in both CD4 and CD8 compartments. The secondary response was weaker, and its peak arrived faster, on day 5 versus 15.

They built TCR cDNA with 5'RACE template switching, a step that put in a universal primer site and UMIs. TCRdb re-called the 5' RACE reads with MiXCR, one entry per CDR3 protein. The data show 500,000 to 650,000 distinct CDR3 sequences, about 17% seen once. This clonotype was observed many times. The antigen is not known. The source was PBMCs, collected 5 to 6 days after the first yellow fever vaccination. This sequence was found in a man in his late teens or twenties who received the YFV17D yellow fever vaccine.

CDR3 sequence reads: CASSLQGLRYGYTF. The CDR3 DNA reads TGTGCCAGCAGCCTTCAGGGTTTACGCTATGGCTACACCTTC. The chain links TRBV12-3 or TRBV12-4 to TRBJ1-2; D may be TRBD1 (5 bases). With 6 bases removed from V and 4 bases from J, the gap between germline ends came to 15 bases. This CDR3 comprises 14 residues.